This passage covers 20 T cell receptor beta chains from one sample sequenced in a study of T cells after somatic rescue of genetic block. Only in-frame clones appear in the TCRdb table, and some are missing; sequencing was by immunoSEQ multiplex PCR. The sample consists of 14,000 to 15,000 clones, about two thirds of them appearing once. The specimen was peripheral blood mononuclear cells (PBMCs). These receptors all come from a boy aged 5-17 years.

CDR3 residues: CASSLRYPGQGDHEQYF. In nucleotides, the CDR3 is TGTGCCAGCAGCCTCAGATACCCGGGACAGGGGGACCACGAGCAGTACTTC. The rearrangement links TRBV5-8 to TRBJ2-7; 11 nucleotides line up with TRBD1. CDR1 is SGHTS and CDR2 is YDEGEE in the germline V gene. With 4 bases clipped from V and 5 bases from J, the junction kept 14 bases outside the gene matches. The length of the CDR3 is 17 residues.

This clone is termed medium-sized. The V call is TRBV29-1, the J call TRBJ2-5; a weak D match, TRBD1 (6 bases). The CDR3 covers 13 residues. Per germline, CDR1 SQVTM and CDR2 ANQGSEA. With 5 bases removed from V and 5 bases from J, the gap between germline ends came to 15 bases. CDR3 amino acids: CSVLQGLAETQYF. The DNA for the CDR3 is TGCAGCGTTTTACAGGGTTTGGCGGAGACCCAGTACTTC.

The V call is TRBV5-1, the J call TRBJ2-7; 7 bases are shared with TRBD2. Per germline, CDR1 SGHRS and CDR2 YFSETQ. V lost 0 bases and J lost 1; bases outside the gene matches: 7. There are 16 residues in the CDR3. The CDR3 region is CASSLAPSGESYEQYF. The CDR3 DNA sequence: TGCGCCAGCAGCTTGGCTCCCAGCGGGGAGTCCTACGAGCAGTACTTC.

This clone was counted a few times. The V and J genes are TRBV9 and TRBJ2-2; TRBD1 matches at 8 bases. With V trimmed by 2 bases and J by 0 bases, 3 bases remained unmatched. This CDR3 is built from 16 residues. Germline assignment: CDR1 SGDLS and CDR2 YYNGEE. The CDR3 region has the DNA TGTGCCAGCAGCGTGGAGGGACAGGCGAACACCGGGGAGCTGTTTTTT. It encodes CASSVEGQANTGELFF.

The chain employs TRBV13 and TRBJ2-2, with no clear D. This CDR3 spans 14 amino acids. CDR1 is PRHDT and CDR2 is FYEKMQ in the germline V gene (reference sequence). Trimming took off 5 bases at V and 1 base at J, with 8 bases between the two ends. CDR3 protein: CASSPYMNTGELFF. The CDR3 DNA sequence: TGTGCCAGCAGCCCCTATATGAACACCGGGGAGCTGTTTTTT.

The rearrangement joins TRBV9 to TRBJ1-2; 8 bases map to TRBD1. Germline CDR1 is SGDLS and CDR2 is YYNGEE. The V segment lost 2 bases and the J segment 4 bases; nucleotides outside the gene matches: 7. CDR3 length equals 15 residues. CDR3 amino acids: CASSVWTGKGYGYTF. The CDR3 DNA follows: TGTGCCAGCAGCGTTTGGACAGGGAAGGGCTATGGCTACACCTTC.

This chain connects TRBV28 to TRBJ2-7; 9 nucleotides agree with TRBD1. V was pared by 4 bases and J by 5 bases, with 12 bases of the junction left unmatched. This CDR3 contains 16 residues. The germline gives CDR1 MDHEN, CDR2 SYDVKM. CDR3 coding DNA: TGTGCCAGCAGTTCCTATCCGGGACAGGGAGTCCACGAGCAGTACTTC. It translates to CASSSYPGQGVHEQYF.

This chain uses TRBV19 with TRBJ2-3; D call uncertain. The CDR3 totals 13 residues. The germline V gene has CDR1 LNHDA and CDR2 SQIVND (reference sequence). V lost 6 bases to trimming and J lost 6 bases, with 13 bases between them. CDR3 loop: CASSPKRTDTQYF. The DNA of the CDR3 is TGTGCCAGTAGCCCGAAGAGGACGGATACGCAGTATTTT.

V and J are TRBV6-1 and TRBJ1-5; no clear D gene. This CDR3 is built from 15 residues. CDR1 is MNHNS, CDR2 SASEGT, per germline. The ends were cut back, 1 base at V and 4 bases at J, with 11 bases in the middle. CDR3: CASSEVQTRNQPQHF. In nucleotides, the CDR3 is TGTGCCAGCAGTGAAGTACAGACAAGAAATCAGCCCCAGCATTTT.

J is TRBJ2-1 and V is TRBV10-3; TRBD2 matches 9 bases. V shed 4 bases, J shed 0 bases, and the junction held 10 bases outside the gene matches. This CDR3 comprises 18 residues. Germline V CDR1 and CDR2: ENHRY, SYGVKD. CDR3 nucleotide sequence: TGTGCCATCAGTGTAGCTAGCGGGGTGATTAGCTCCTACAATGAGCAGTTCTTC. Translation: CAISVASGVISSYNEQFF.

There are a few counts of this clone. For the CDR3, the DNA is TGCGCCAGCAGCTTGGCGGGGCAGACCTCTGGAAACACCATATATTTT. Translation gives CASSLAGQTSGNTIYF. This sequence joins TRBV5-1 and TRBJ1-3, with a tentative D call TRBD1 (5 bases). The CDR3 loop spans 16 amino acids. Germline V gene sequence: CDR1 SGHRS, CDR2 YFSETQ. V was shortened by 0 bases and J by 0 bases, with 10 bases between the two germline ends.

J is TRBJ2-5 and V is TRBV10-3; tentative D call: TRBD1 (6 bases). The germline V and J ends were trimmed by 10 bases and 5 bases, with 17 bases remaining between them. The germline gives CDR1 ENHRY, CDR2 SYGVKD. This CDR3 is built from 13 residues. Written as DNA, the CDR3 is TGTGCCAGCGGTACAGGGTTAGTGGAGACCCAGTACTTC. Amino acid sequence: CASGTGLVETQYF.

This clone has a single count. The chain recombines TRBV11-2 with TRBJ1-2; no reliable D call. The CDR3 has 16 amino acids. V lost 4 bases to trimming and J lost 8 bases, with 23 bases between them. The V gene's germline CDR1 is SGHAT and CDR2 FQNNGV. The CDR3 spells CASSSLLAGQIDGYTF. DNA of the CDR3: TGTGCCAGCAGCTCCCTGTTAGCGGGCCAAATAGACGGCTACACCTTC. Combining the CDR3 with reference TRBV11-2 and TRBJ1-2 gives the whole variable domain EAGVAQSPRYKIIEKRQSVAFWCNPISGHATLYWYQQILGQGPKLLIQFQNNGVVDDSQLPKDRFSAERLKGVDSTLKIQPAKLEDSAVYLCASSSLLAGQIDGYTFGSGTRLTVV.

The chain joins TRBV10-3 to TRBJ2-1; 8 bases line up with TRBD2. CDR1 is ENHRY, CDR2 SYGVKD, per germline. J gave up 4 bases and V 3 bases, and 8 bases lay outside the gene matches. The CDR3 is 16 amino acids. CDR3 sequence (DNA): TGTGCCATCAGTGACAGCAGCGGGAGAAGGTACAATGAGCAGTTCTTC. This sequence encodes CAISDSSGRRYNEQFF.

This clone was seen more than once but under ten times. The V call is TRBV9, the J call TRBJ2-5; D possibly corresponds to TRBD1 (5 bases). Germline lookup yields CDR1 SGDLS and CDR2 YYNGEE. Trimming cost V 2 bases and J 1 base, with 12 bases left between them. The CDR3 runs to 15 residues. CDR3 bases: TGTGCCAGCAGCGTTGACAGCTTGCCCCAAGAGACCCAGTACTTC. It codes for CASSVDSLPQETQYF.

This chain links TRBV5-1 with TRBJ2-7, with 8 bases matching TRBD1. The length of the CDR3 is 14 residues. CDR1 and CDR2 (germline): SGHRS, YFSETQ. V lost 0 bases to trimming and J lost 3 bases; unmatched junction nucleotides: 2. CDR3 region: CASSLVDRGYEQYF. DNA for the CDR3: TGCGCCAGCAGCTTGGTTGACAGGGGCTACGAGCAGTACTTC.

The table lists this clone with a few counts. The rearrangement links TRBV5-6 to TRBJ1-6; the D is unclear. V was clipped by 4 bases and J by 0 bases, with 17 bases between them. Germline V gene lookup returns CDR1 SGHDT and CDR2 YYEEEE. CDR3 length equals 18 residues. This chain's CDR3 is CASSPLRDVRSYNSPLHF. The CDR3 nucleotides are TGTGCCAGCAGCCCCCTGCGTGACGTTCGCTCCTATAATTCACCCCTCCACTTT.

The chain employs TRBV18 and TRBJ1-1; D is ambiguous. The germline V and J ends were trimmed by 6 bases and 10 bases, with 18 bases remaining between them. The CDR3 runs to 13 residues. The germline V gene encodes CDR1 KGHSH and CDR2 LQKENI. The CDR3 here is CASSAAGSKGAFF. The CDR3 bases are TGTGCCAGCTCCGCCGCGGGGAGTAAGGGAGCTTTCTTT.

This clone occurred a few times. The V and J genes are TRBV9 and TRBJ2-2; D is possibly TRBD2 (5 bases). Germline V gene data show CDR1 as SGDLS and CDR2 as YYNGEE. CDR3 length equals 16 residues. V shed 0 bases and J shed 0 bases, with 9 bases lying between them. In nucleotides, the CDR3 is TGTGCCAGCAGCGTAGAGGAGAGGGCGAACACCGGGGAGCTGTTTTTT. Translation gives CASSVEERANTGELFF.

This chain joins TRBV19 and TRBJ1-4; 7 nucleotides match TRBD1. The germline CDR1 and CDR2 sequences are LNHDA and SQIVND (reference sequence). This CDR3 contains 16 residues. V lost 5 bases to trimming and J lost 4 bases; unmatched junction nucleotides: 10. The CDR3 region is CASSAQGTANNEKLFF. The CDR3 DNA is TGTGCCAGTAGTGCTCAAGGGACAGCAAATAATGAAAAACTGTTTTTT. Full variable domain (rest looked up from reference TRBV19 and TRBJ1-4): DGGITQSPKYLFRKEGQNVTLSCEQNLNHDAMYWYRQDPGQGLRLIYYSQIVNDFQKGDIAEGYSVSREKKESFPLTVTSAQKNPTAFYLCASSAQGTANNEKLFFGSGTQLSVL.